This TCR beta chain was captured by sequencing in a study of radiation and T cells in renal cell carcinoma. The CDR3 length is 14 residues. The germline V and J ends were trimmed by 9 bases and 3 bases, with 18 bases remaining between them. The V gene's germline CDR1 is MDHEN and CDR2 SYDVKM. Documented time point: blood 4 weeks post-SBRT, at nephrectomy. As for treatment: 15 Gy SBRT to primary tumor, nephrectomy 4 weeks later. Nephrectomy followed 15 Gy stereotactic body radiation by 4 weeks. The assay was immunoSEQ multiplex PCR, and TCRdb's table has in-frame clones only and misses some. Among 130,000 to 150,000 clones, about 86% were seen once, and the ten largest hold less than 20%.

The sequencing used blood, collected from a patient whose treatment included radiotherapy and nephrectomy. The receptor's source is a woman aged 50 to 60 with renal cell carcinoma. This chain joins TRBV28 and TRBJ2-7, with D possibly matching TRBD1 (6 bases). The CDR3 DNA sequence: TGTGCCAGTGTTACTCCGGGACATCACTACGAGCAGTACTTC. Its translation is CASVTPGHHYEQYF.